The 8 T cell receptor beta chains given below trace back to one sample, sequenced in a study of blood T cell repertoires in COVID-19. This table comes from immunoSEQ multiplex PCR, and its TCRdb copy is limited to in-frame clones, with some not included. The sample shows fewer than 150,000 clones, more than 75% of them seen only once. The sample was peripheral blood. These receptors all stem from a woman between 40 and 50 years old with acute or convalescent COVID-19.

The chain links TRBV3-1 (or the pseudogene TRBV3-2) to TRBJ1-4, with D uncertain. Trimming stripped 5 bases from V and 8 bases from J, with 18 bases between. The CDR3 is 15 residues long. In germline, CDR1 is LGHDT, CDR2 YNNKEL (reference sequence). In DNA, the CDR3 is TGTGCCAGCAGCAACGCCGGTCCCGGAGGGGAAAAACTGTTTTTT. Translating gives CASSNAGPGGEKLFF.

The gene calls are TRBV6-2 or TRBV6-3 and TRBJ1-5, with D perhaps TRBD1 (5 bases). The germline V and J ends were trimmed by 4 bases and 4 bases, with 5 bases remaining between them. Germline CDR1 and CDR2: MNHEY and SVGEGT. This CDR3 region has 12 residues. CDR3 amino acids: CASSSGNQPQHF. The CDR3 nucleotides are TGTGCCAGCAGTTCAGGGAATCAGCCCCAGCATTTT.

This chain connects TRBV7-9 to TRBJ1-4, with 7 positions matching TRBD1. Germline values: CDR1 SEHNR, CDR2 FQNEAQ (reference sequence). This CDR3 is built from 16 residues. V was pared by 4 bases and J by 5 bases, with 10 bases of the junction left unmatched. The CDR3 loop reads CASSSPRTGRNEKLFF. The CDR3 DNA reads as TGTGCCAGCAGCTCTCCACGGACAGGCCGAAATGAAAAACTGTTTTTT.

The chain is built from TRBV24-1 and TRBJ2-3, with TRBD2 identical over 8 bases. Germline V gene data show CDR1 as KGHDR and CDR2 as SFDVKD. Losses at the gene ends were 0 bases for V and 6 bases for J; bases not matched to a gene: 19. The CDR3 consists of 20 residues. CDR3 coding DNA: TGTGCCACCAGTGATTTGCAAAAGCGGGAGACGGGCCGGAAGTCGGATACGCAGTATTTT. Amino acid sequence: CATSDLQKRETGRKSDTQYF.

This clone was recorded only once. In nucleotides, the CDR3 is TGCGCCAGCAGCTTGACAGGACAGGGGGCTAATTCACCCCTCCACTTT. Translating gives CASSLTGQGANSPLHF. The chain couples TRBV5-1 to TRBJ1-6; 11 nucleotides align to TRBD1. Germline V gene sequence: CDR1 SGHRS, CDR2 YFSETQ. V lost 1 base, J lost 6 bases, and 3 bases stayed unmatched. The CDR3 consists of 16 residues.

This clone has only one observation. The CDR3 coding sequence is TGTGCCAGCAGTGACTGGACTAGCCCAAGGCCTCCCACAGATACGCAGTATTTT. Its protein is CASSDWTSPRPPTDTQYF. The chain has TRBV25-1 and TRBJ2-3; TRBD2 aligns across 8 bases. Per germline, CDR1 MGHDK and CDR2 SYGVNS. The CDR3 has 18 amino acids. The junction had 13 bases not matched to a gene; V was cut back by 3 bases and J by 2 bases.

V is TRBV5-1 and J is TRBJ2-7; a possible D gene is TRBD2 (6 bases). The germline CDR1 and CDR2 sequences are SGHRS and YFSETQ. With 4 bases removed from V and 6 bases from J, the gap between germline ends came to 23 bases. This CDR3 contains 16 residues. CDR3 loop: CASSALGGWQGGEQYF. CDR3 DNA sequence: TGCGCCAGCAGCGCCCTGGGGGGTTGGCAGGGTGGCGAGCAGTACTTC.

DNA of the CDR3: TGCGCCAGCAGTTCAACAGGGGATGGAAACACCATATATTTT. Translated: CASSSTGDGNTIYF. The chain uses TRBV5-1 and TRBJ1-3; 7 bases fit TRBD1. This CDR3 has 14 residues. Germline V gives CDR1 SGHRS, CDR2 YFSETQ. Trimming took 5 bases from V and 3 from J; bases not matched to a gene: 5.